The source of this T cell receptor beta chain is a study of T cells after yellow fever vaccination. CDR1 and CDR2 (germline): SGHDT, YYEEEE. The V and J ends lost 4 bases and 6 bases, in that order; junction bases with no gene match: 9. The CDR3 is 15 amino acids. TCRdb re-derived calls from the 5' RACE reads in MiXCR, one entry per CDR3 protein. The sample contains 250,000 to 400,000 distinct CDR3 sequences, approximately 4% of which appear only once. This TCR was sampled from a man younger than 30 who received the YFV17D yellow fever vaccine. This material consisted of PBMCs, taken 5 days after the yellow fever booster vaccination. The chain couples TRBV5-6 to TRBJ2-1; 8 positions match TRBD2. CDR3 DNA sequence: TGTGCCAGCAGCCCGGTTAGCGGGGTTTCCAATGAGCAGTTCTTC. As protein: CASSPVSGVSNEQFF.